This passage covers 10 T cell receptor beta chains from one sample sequenced in a study of CD8 T cells in ankylosing spondylitis. Study-wide results and limits: Blood of patients with ankylosing spondylitis appeared to be characterized by a TCR beta motif of seven or eight highly homologous variants.

TCRdb ran MiXCR on the 5' RACE reads and lists one entry per CDR3 protein. The sample shows about 540,000 distinct CDR3 sequences, approximately 11% of them seen only once. These receptors lack a known antigen. The sample taken for sequencing was blood, either unsorted or a sorted T cell fraction (not recorded which). These receptors originate from a male donor with ankylosing spondylitis.

In this sample, this clonotype turned up a few times. The chain combines TRBV2 with TRBJ2-3, with D possibly matching TRBD2 (6 bases). The CDR3 covers 16 residues. Germline-derived CDR1 and CDR2 are SNHLY and FYNNEI. The ends were cut back, 5 bases at V and 0 bases at J, with 15 bases in the middle. The CDR3 bases are TGTGCCAGCAGTTATGACCCGGGAGCGAGCACAGATACGCAGTATTTT. Translated: CASSYDPGASTDTQYF. Combining the CDR3 with reference TRBV2 and TRBJ2-3 gives the whole variable domain EPEVTQTPSHQVTQMGQEVILRCVPISNHLYFYWYRQILGQKVEFLVSFYNNEISEKSEIFDDQFSVERPDGSNFTLKIRSTKLEDSAMYFCASSYDPGASTDTQYFGPGTRLTVL.

Only a few counts were recorded for this clonotype. The DNA of the CDR3 is TGCAGTGCTAGAGGGCTTAGAGGGGAGACCCAGTACTTC. Encoded protein: CSARGLRGETQYF. This chain connects TRBV20-1 to TRBJ2-5, with D perhaps TRBD2 (5 bases). The CDR3 contains 13 residues. Germline CDR1 DFQATT, CDR2 SNEGSKA (reference sequence). The V gene lost 1 base and the J gene lost 5 bases, with 11 bases spanning the gap.

This clonotype was counted a few times. This chain joins TRBV20-1 and TRBJ2-7; 7 positions agree with TRBD1. CDR1 DFQATT and CDR2 SNEGSKA come from the germline V gene (reference sequence). After removal of 7 bases from V and 5 bases from J, the junction contained 8 bases not matched to a gene. The CDR3 is 12 residues long. CDR3 region: CSVTTGRNEQYV. CDR3 DNA sequence: TGCAGTGTAACGACAGGGCGAAACGAGCAGTACGTC.

The chain recombines TRBV5-1 with TRBJ2-3; 8 positions agree with TRBD2. The CDR3 covers 16 residues. Germline CDR1 reads SGHRS; CDR2 reads YFSETQ. The V gene end was trimmed by 0 bases and the J gene end by 2 bases; junction bases not matched to a gene: 5. The CDR3 is CASSLALAGDTDTQYF. CDR3 in DNA: TGCGCCAGCAGCTTGGCTCTAGCGGGTGACACAGATACGCAGTATTTT.

The chain uses TRBV27 and TRBJ1-2; D possibly corresponds to TRBD1 (6 bases). V lost 4 bases and J lost 3, with 15 bases in between. The CDR3 is 15 residues long. CDR1 and CDR2 from the germline V gene are MNHEY and SMNVEV (reference sequence). The DNA for the CDR3 is TGTGCCAGCAGTTCCCCCCCGCAGGGGCACTATGGCTACACCTTC. It is translated as CASSSPPQGHYGYTF.

This clonotype was seen more than once but under ten times. V and J are TRBV2 and TRBJ2-3; D remains ambiguous. The ends were cut back, 3 bases at V and 0 bases at J, with 7 bases in the middle. Germline V lookup: CDR1 SNHLY, CDR2 FYNNEI. This CDR3 has 14 residues. CDR3 region: CASSDRFSTDTQYF. CDR3 DNA sequence: TGTGCCAGCAGTGATCGGTTTAGCACAGATACGCAGTATTTT.

This clonotype was counted a few times. The V call is TRBV7-2, the J call TRBJ2-1; D might be TRBD2 (6 bases). This CDR3 is 15 amino acids long. In germline, CDR1 is SGHTA, CDR2 FQGNSA. V lost 6 bases to trimming and J lost 2 bases, with 14 bases between them. This CDR3 is CASSRRVAAYNEQFF. CDR3 in DNA: TGTGCCAGCAGTCGCCGGGTAGCGGCCTACAATGAGCAGTTCTTC.

This clonotype came up many times. This chain uses TRBV12-3 or TRBV12-4 with TRBJ2-1; 9 nucleotides align to TRBD1. The trim removed 7 bases at V and 4 bases at J, leaving 2 bases unmatched. The CDR3 totals 13 residues. CDR3 coding DNA: TGTGCCAGCAACAGGGGGCCATACAATGAGCAGTTCTTC. Its protein product is CASNRGPYNEQFF.

The chain recombines TRBV16 with TRBJ2-7; 8 bases match TRBD2. Germline assignment: CDR1 KGHSY and CDR2 FQNENV. The CDR3 spans 18 residues. The junction had 21 bases not matched to a gene; V was cut back by 6 bases and J by 5 bases. CDR3 loop: CASSYRSPGSGRGNEQYF. In nucleotides, the CDR3 is TGTGCCAGCAGTTACCGCTCTCCAGGGAGCGGGAGAGGGAACGAGCAGTACTTC.

This clonotype was counted a few times. The gene calls are TRBV20-1 and TRBJ2-3, with 8 bases identical to TRBD2. The trim removed 2 bases at V and 4 bases at J, leaving 14 bases unmatched. The CDR3 contains 17 residues. Per germline, CDR1 DFQATT and CDR2 SNEGSKA (reference sequence). The CDR3 protein is CSARMVISGSEPDTQYF. CDR3 nucleotide sequence: TGCAGTGCTAGAATGGTAATCAGCGGGAGTGAGCCAGATACGCAGTATTTT.